This T cell receptor (beta chain) was captured in a study of cytomegalovirus exposure and HLA in healthy donors. Across the whole study: Earlier findings included some 120 million unique TCR beta sequences obtained from 150 million to 200 million T cells.

This CDR3 has 15 amino acids. V lost 2 bases to trimming and J lost 2 bases; unmatched junction nucleotides: 6. Germline V CDR1 and CDR2: SGHDT, YYEEEE. A multiplex PCR was run with 60 Vbeta primers and 13 Jbeta primers. This table comes from immunoSEQ multiplex PCR, and its TCRdb copy is limited to in-frame clones, with some not included. The profile covers 75,000 to 90,000 clones, with less than 80% appearing a single time and roughly 8.9% taken by the ten largest. Findings of the study overall: One variant, a missense change in DCLRE1C, was linked in a later analysis to TCR beta V- and J-gene trimming.

Concerning this clone: Its antigen is not identified.

The chain links TRBV5-6 to TRBJ1-2; 7 nucleotides align to TRBD1. This TCR was recovered from a woman between 40 and 55 years old in good health and CMV-seropositive. The sample comprised PBMCs. The CDR3 reads CASSFTGVGNYGYTF. The DNA for the CDR3 is TGTGCCAGCAGCTTCACAGGGGTTGGGAACTATGGCTACACCTTC.